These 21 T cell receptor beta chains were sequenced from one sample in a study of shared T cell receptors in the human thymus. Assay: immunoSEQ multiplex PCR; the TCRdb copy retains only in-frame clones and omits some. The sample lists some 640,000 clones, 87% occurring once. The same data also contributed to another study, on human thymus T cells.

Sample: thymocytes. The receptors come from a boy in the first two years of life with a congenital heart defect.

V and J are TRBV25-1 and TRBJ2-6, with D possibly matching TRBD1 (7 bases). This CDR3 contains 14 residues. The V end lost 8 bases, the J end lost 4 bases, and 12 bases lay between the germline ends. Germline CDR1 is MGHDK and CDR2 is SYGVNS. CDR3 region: CASAGGKGANVLTF. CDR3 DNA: TGTGCCAGCGCAGGGGGGAAGGGGGCCAACGTCCTGACTTTC.

The CDR3 protein is CASSLNAQGGNQPQHF. The CDR3 DNA sequence: TGTGCCAGCAGCTTAAATGCACAGGGGGGGAATCAGCCCCAGCATTTT. This chain uses TRBV5-6 with TRBJ1-5; TRBD1 matches 8 bases. The germline V gene has CDR1 SGHDT and CDR2 YYEEEE. The CDR3 runs 16 residues. V was pared by 2 bases and J by 4 bases, with 8 bases of the junction left unmatched.

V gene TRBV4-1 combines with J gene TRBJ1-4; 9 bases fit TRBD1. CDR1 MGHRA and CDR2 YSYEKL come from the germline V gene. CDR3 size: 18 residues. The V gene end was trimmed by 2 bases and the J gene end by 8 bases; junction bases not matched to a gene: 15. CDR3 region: CASSQTPHRDREEEKLFF. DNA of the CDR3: TGCGCCAGCAGCCAAACCCCGCACCGGGACAGGGAGGAGGAAAAACTGTTTTTT.

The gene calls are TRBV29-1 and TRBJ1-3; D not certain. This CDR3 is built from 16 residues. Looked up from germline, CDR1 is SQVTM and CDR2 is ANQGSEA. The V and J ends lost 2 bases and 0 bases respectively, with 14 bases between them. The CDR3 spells CSVELCSASSGNTIYF. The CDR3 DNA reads TGCAGCGTTGAACTGTGCAGCGCCAGCTCTGGAAACACCATATATTTT.

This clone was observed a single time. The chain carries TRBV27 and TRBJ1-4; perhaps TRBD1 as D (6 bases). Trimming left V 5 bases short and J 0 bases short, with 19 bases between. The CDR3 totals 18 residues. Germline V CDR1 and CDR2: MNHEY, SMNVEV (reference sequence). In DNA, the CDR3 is TGTGCCAGCAGTATCCCTCGACAGGTTGAACCAACTAATGAAAAACTGTTTTTT. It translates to CASSIPRQVEPTNEKLFF.

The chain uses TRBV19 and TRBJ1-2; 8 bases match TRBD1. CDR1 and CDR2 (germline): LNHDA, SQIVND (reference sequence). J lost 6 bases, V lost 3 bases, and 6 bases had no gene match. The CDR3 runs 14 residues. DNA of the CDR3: TGTGCCAGTAGTATGACAGGGGAAGTGGATGGCTACACCTTC. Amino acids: CASSMTGEVDGYTF.

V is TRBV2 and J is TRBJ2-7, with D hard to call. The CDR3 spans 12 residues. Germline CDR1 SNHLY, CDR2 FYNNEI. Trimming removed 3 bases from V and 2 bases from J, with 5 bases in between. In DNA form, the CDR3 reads TGTGCCAGCAGTGACAGGACCTACGAGCAGTACTTC. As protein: CASSDRTYEQYF.

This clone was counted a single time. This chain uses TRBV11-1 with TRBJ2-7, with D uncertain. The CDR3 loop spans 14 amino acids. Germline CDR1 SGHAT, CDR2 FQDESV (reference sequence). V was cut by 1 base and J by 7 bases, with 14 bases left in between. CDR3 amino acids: CASSLVADPEEQYF. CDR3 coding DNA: TGTGCCAGCAGCTTAGTGGCGGATCCGGAGGAGCAGTACTTC.

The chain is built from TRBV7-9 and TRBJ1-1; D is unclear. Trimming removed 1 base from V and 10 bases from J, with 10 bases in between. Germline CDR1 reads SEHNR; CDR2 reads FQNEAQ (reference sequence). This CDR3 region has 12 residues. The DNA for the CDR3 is TGTGCCAGCAGCTTAGGGCGGGTGATAGCTTTCTTT. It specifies CASSLGRVIAFF.

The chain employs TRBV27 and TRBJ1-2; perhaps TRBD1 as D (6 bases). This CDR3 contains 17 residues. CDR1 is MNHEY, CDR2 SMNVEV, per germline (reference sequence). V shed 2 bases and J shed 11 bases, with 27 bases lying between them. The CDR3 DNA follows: TGTGCCAGCAGTTTAATCGGCGACGTACGGGGGGGGCGAGGATACACCTTC. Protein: CASSLIGDVRGGRGYTF.

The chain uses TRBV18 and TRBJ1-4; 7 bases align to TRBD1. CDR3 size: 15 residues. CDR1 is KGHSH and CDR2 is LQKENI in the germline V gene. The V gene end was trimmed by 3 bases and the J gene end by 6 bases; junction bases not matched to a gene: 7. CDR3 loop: CASSPPSDRHEKLFF. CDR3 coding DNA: TGTGCCAGCTCACCTCCTTCGGACAGGCATGAAAAACTGTTTTTT.

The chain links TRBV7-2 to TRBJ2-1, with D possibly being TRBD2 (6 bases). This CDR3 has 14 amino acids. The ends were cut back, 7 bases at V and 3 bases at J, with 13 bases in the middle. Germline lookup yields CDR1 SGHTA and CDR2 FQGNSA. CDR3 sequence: CASTGGVSYNEQFF. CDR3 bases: TGTGCCAGCACTGGCGGGGTCAGCTACAATGAGCAGTTCTTC.

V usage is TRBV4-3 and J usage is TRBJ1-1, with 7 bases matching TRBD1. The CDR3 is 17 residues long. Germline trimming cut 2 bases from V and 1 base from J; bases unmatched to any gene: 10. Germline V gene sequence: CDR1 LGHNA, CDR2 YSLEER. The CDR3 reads CASSQNFRGNGNTEAFF. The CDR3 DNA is TGCGCCAGCAGCCAAAACTTCAGGGGGAACGGGAACACTGAAGCTTTCTTT.

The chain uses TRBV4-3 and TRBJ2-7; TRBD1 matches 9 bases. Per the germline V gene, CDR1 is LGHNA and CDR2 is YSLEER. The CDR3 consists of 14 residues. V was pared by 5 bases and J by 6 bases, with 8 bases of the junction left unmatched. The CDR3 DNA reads TGCGCCAGCAGCTACCGGGACAGGGATGGCGAGCAGTACTTC. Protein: CASSYRDRDGEQYF.

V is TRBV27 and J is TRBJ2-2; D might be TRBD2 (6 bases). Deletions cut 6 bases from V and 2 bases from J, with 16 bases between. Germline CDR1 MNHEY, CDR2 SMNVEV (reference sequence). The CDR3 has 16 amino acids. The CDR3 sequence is CASRGTGVRNTGELFF. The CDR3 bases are TGTGCCAGCAGAGGGACGGGGGTAAGAAACACCGGGGAGCTGTTTTTT.

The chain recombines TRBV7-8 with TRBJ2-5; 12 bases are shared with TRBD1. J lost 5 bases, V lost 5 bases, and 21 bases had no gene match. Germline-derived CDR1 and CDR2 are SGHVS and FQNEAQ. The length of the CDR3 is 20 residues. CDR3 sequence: CASSLSRRIAGQGAPETQYF. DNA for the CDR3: TGTGCCAGCAGCCTAAGCCGCCGGATAGCGGGACAGGGGGCACCGGAGACCCAGTACTTC.

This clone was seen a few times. CDR3 amino acids: CAIMGRTGEDGYTF. The CDR3 DNA follows: TGTGCCATCATGGGGCGGACAGGGGAGGATGGCTACACCTTC. The rearrangement uses TRBV10-3 and TRBJ1-2; 9 bases are a match to TRBD1. The V gene end was trimmed by 7 bases and the J gene end by 6 bases; junction bases not matched to a gene: 9. CDR3 length: 14 residues. Germline lookup yields CDR1 ENHRY and CDR2 SYGVKD.

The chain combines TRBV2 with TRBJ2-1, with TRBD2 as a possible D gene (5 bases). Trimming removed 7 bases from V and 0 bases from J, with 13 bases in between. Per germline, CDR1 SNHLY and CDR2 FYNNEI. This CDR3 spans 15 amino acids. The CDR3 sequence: CASKSRRSSYNEQFF. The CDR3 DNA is TGTGCCAGCAAGAGCAGGAGGAGCTCCTACAATGAGCAGTTCTTC.

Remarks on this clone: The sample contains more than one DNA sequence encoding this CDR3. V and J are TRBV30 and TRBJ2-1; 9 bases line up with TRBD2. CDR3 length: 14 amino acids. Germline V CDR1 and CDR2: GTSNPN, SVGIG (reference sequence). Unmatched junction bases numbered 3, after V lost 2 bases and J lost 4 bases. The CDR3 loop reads CAWSSGGPYNEQFF. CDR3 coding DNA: TGTGCCTGGAGTAGCGGGGGGCCATACAATGAGCAGTTCTTC.

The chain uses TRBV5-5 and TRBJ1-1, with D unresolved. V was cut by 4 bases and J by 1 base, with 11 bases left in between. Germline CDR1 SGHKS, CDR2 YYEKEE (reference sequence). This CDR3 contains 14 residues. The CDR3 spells CASSTYKTNTEAFF. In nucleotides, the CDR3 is TGTGCCAGCAGCACCTATAAAACGAACACTGAAGCTTTCTTT.

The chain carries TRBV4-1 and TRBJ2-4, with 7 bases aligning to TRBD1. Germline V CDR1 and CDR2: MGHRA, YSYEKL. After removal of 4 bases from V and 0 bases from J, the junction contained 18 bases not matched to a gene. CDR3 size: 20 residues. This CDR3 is CASSLRPDRERLLAKNIQYF. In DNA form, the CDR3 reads TGCGCCAGCAGCCTCCGACCTGACAGGGAAAGGCTTCTAGCCAAAAACATTCAGTACTTC.